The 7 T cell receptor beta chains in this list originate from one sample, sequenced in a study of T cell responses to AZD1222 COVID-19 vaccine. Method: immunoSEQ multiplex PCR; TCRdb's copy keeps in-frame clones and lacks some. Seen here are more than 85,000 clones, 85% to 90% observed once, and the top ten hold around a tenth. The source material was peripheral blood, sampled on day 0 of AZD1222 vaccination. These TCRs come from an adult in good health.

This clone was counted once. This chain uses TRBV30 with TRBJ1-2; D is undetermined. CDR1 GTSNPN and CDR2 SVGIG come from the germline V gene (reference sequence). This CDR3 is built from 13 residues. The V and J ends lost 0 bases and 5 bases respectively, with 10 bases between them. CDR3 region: CAWSVNLGYGYTF. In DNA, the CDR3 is TGTGCCTGGAGTGTAAATCTGGGGTATGGCTACACCTTC.

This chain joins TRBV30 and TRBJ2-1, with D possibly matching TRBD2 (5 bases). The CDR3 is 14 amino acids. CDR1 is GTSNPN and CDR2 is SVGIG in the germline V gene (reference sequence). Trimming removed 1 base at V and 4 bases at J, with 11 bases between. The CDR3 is CAWSGAAAYNEQFF. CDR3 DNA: TGTGCCTGGAGTGGGGCAGCGGCTTACAATGAGCAGTTCTTC.

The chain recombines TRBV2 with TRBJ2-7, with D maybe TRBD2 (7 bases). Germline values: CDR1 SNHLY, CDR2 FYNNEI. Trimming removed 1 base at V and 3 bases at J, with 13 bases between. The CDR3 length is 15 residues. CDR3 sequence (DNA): TGTGCCAGCAGTGAAGGCTGGGGGGGGCTCTACGAGCAGTACTTC. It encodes CASSEGWGGLYEQYF.

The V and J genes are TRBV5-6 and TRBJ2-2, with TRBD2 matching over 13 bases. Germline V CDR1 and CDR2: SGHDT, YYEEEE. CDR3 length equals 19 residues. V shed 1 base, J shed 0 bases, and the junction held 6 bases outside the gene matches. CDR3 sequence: CASSLRTSGSIANTGELFF. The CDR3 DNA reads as TGTGCCAGCAGCTTGAGGACTAGCGGGAGTATCGCGAACACCGGGGAGCTGTTTTTT.

CDR3 loop: CASSLRAYNEQFF. Here the CDR3 DNA reads TGCGCCAGCAGCTTGAGGGCTTACAATGAGCAGTTCTTC. The rearrangement joins TRBV5-1 to TRBJ2-1; D gene ambiguous. V gave up 1 base and J gave up 4 bases, with 6 bases separating them. CDR3 length: 13 residues. CDR1 SGHRS and CDR2 YFSETQ come from the germline V gene.

CDR3 DNA sequence: TGCGCCAGCAGCACAGCGCCAGGGGCCGGGGCCAACGTCCTGACTTTC. It specifies CASSTAPGAGANVLTF. The chain uses TRBV5-1 and TRBJ2-6; TRBD1 is a possible D gene (6 bases). V gave up 4 bases and J gave up 4 bases, with 15 bases separating them. Germline-derived CDR1 and CDR2 are SGHRS and YFSETQ. The CDR3 loop spans 16 amino acids.

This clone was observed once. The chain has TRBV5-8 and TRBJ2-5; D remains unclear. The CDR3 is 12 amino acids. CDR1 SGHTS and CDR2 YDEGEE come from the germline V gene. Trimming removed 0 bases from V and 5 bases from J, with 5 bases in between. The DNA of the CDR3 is TGTGCCAGCAGCTTGGTAGAGGAGACCCAGTACTTC. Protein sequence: CASSLVEETQYF.